This entry describes one T cell receptor (beta chain). These data originate in a study of blood T cell repertoires in COVID-19. As for the study in general: Samples came from the United States, Italy and Spain, spanning acute and convalescent COVID-19. From T cells, B-cell-depleted T cells, or PBMCs came the material, which was cDNA or gDNA.

Per the original data handling: It was from reference gene primer amplification that nucleated cell counts were estimated. Clones were read by immunoSEQ multiplex PCR, and TCRdb kept only the in-frame ones, dropping some. The V and J calls and clone size were taken over from that table, and D and trimming were inferred from the DNA. The data hold 110,000 to 150,000 clones, with 75% to 90% observed a single time. This TCR was recovered from a human donor in a cohort sampled during active COVID-19. The sequencing input was peripheral blood.

CDR3 in amino acids: CASALSGTPTDTQYF. The CDR3 bases are TGTGCCAGCGCCCTCAGCGGTACACCCACAGATACGCAGTATTTT. The chain links TRBV5-4 to TRBJ2-3; a weak D match, TRBD2 (5 bases). V was cut by 7 bases and J by 2 bases, with 17 bases left in between. This CDR3 spans 15 amino acids. Germline values: CDR1 SGHNT, CDR2 YYREEE (reference sequence).